This TCR beta chain was sequenced during a study of T cells in Graves' hyperthyroidism and ophthalmopathy (dated by TCRdb to the late 2010s). For the study in its entirety: Peripheral blood was sampled at the time of initial diagnosis, prior to any treatment. A discovery cohort of 95 to 100 patients, 43 with Graves' ophthalmopathy and about 60 with stable Graves' hyperthyroidism, was used to find distinguishing TCR V-J signatures. Whether ophthalmopathy could be predicted prospectively was tested in an independent validation cohort made up of about 18 hyperthyroidism patients plus 17 patients who later progressed to ophthalmopathy. The 95 to 100 discovery patients were randomly split 7:3 into training and test sets. In more than 5 Graves' hyperthyroidism patients, the study also compared T-cell repertoires from thyroid tissue with T-cell repertoires from blood. Once sampling was done, hyperthyroidism patients were given methimazole at a starting dose of 30 mg daily, whereas ophthalmopathy patients were given high-dose intravenous methylprednisolone. The paper describes TCR Vbeta CDR3 sequencing of about 140 peripheral blood samples, made up of approximately 40 ophthalmopathy patients, roughly 75 hyperthyroidism patients and approximately 17 progressor patients. Paper-wide results and their limitations: No statistical method was used to fix the sample size in advance, and group allocation was not hidden from the investigators. In validation, the model predicted progression to ophthalmopathy with approximately 69% sensitivity and about 73% specificity, a median of around six months before onset. A 13 V-J signature model separated ophthalmopathy from stable hyperthyroidism, with over 85% sensitivity and 81.08% specificity in cross-validation and 80%/75% in testing. Most expanded thyroid clonotypes (frequency above 0.001) were also detected in blood, a finding suggesting that blood repertoires may reflect thyroid immune responses.

The germline V gene encodes CDR1 MDHEN and CDR2 SYDVKM. From the cysteine through the phenylalanine, the CDR3 covers 14 amino acids. Here the CDR3 DNA is all that survives: 42 bases in frame from base 1. V is pared back by 5 bases and J by 7 bases, with 15 bases lying between the germline termini. As for this clonotype: No cognate antigen has been identified for it. Qualities for individual bases were not recorded, and no much larger clone is one base off.

Ophthalmopathy patients had moderately to severely active disease, with a Clinical Activity Score of 3 or more, a NOSPECS grade of 4 or more, and a disease duration of less than 3 months. The study excluded patients with uncontrolled infections, other autoimmune diseases, pregnancy or lactation. Diagnoses relied on clinical symptoms, serum thyroxine and TRAb, thyroid ultrasound and orbital computed tomography. PBMCs were isolated from about 10 ml of fresh peripheral blood by Ficoll-Paque density gradient centrifugation. Total RNA was extracted with Trizol reagent, and quality was checked on an Agilent 2100 Bioanalyzer. TCR beta CDR3 regions were amplified from RNA transcripts. For the first round of RT-PCR on the TCR CDR3, the HTBI primer set was used together with the Qiagen OneStep RT-PCR kit. A second multiplex PCR round built the libraries, followed by size selection and purification. Libraries were sequenced paired-end with 100 bp reads on an Illumina HiSeq2000. In the source study's methods: SOAPnuke was used to process the raw data, removing reads that contained adapters or uncalled bases, had a mean Phred below 15, or lacked an exact match to the constant primer or identifier. High-quality paired reads were merged with COPE v1.2.5, and unique nucleotide sequences were defined as clonotypes. MiTCR v1.1 was used to align the clonotypes against IMGT TRBV, TRBD and TRBJ reference segments. Only V-J combinations with frequency above 0.0001, covering about 99% of repertoires, were analysed. A TCS score was defined as the ratio between F50 (clonal expansion) and ExV (chaos), using BLOSUM62-based TCRdist between CDR3 peptides within each V-J. Welch's t-statistics and random forest reduced around 510 V-J features to 10 to 15, which were used in a naive Bayes classifier (R e1071). TCRdb applied fastp at Q25 and MiXCR to the public reads, then kept only in-frame beta chains. CDR3 protein duplicates are merged, each entry listing the most common genes and DNA. TCRdb, not the authors, supplied the V and J calls. The sample has about 300,000 distinct CDR3 sequences on record, around 19% of them singletons. The top ten clones comprise 39% of the sample.

Sequenced sample: blood. The clonotype comes from a man aged 45 to 65 with Graves' ophthalmopathy. This receptor chain uses TRBV28 and TRBJ1-5, with a tentative D gene TRBD1 over 5 matching bases. At the DNA level, the sequence is TGTGCCAGCAGTCCCGGGGGGAGGGTCCAGCCCCAGCATTTT. Its product reads: CASSPGGRVQPQHF.